The TCR beta chain under discussion was sequenced for a study of technical replicates of blood from four donors. V was trimmed by 6 bases and J by 6 bases, leaving 21 bases between them. The CDR3 spans 15 residues. Germline loops: CDR1 SGHRS, CDR2 YFSETQ. Assay used: immunoSEQ multiplex PCR; TCRdb lists only in-frame clones, some missing. The table has tens of thousands of clones, 95% to 98% seen once. Sequenced input: T cells isolated from PBMCs. This receptor was identified in a human donor in good health. J is TRBJ1-1 and V is TRBV5-1; no firm D call. Here the CDR3 reads CASTKGTVGSSEAFF. The CDR3 nucleotides read TGCGCCAGCACCAAAGGAACAGTTGGGAGCTCTGAAGCTTTCTTT.